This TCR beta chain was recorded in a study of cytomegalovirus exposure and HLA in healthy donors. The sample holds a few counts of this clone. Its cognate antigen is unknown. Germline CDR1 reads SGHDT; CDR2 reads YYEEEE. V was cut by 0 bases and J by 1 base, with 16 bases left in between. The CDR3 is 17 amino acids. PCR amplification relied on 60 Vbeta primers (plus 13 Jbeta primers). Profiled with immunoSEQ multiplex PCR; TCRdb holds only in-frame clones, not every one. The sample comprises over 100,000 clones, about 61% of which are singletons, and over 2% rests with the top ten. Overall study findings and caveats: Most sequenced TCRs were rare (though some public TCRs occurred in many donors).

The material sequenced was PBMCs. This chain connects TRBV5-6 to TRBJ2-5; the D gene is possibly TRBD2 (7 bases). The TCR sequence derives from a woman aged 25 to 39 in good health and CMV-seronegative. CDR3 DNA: TGTGCCAGCAGCTTGGAAGTGGGCGGGGGCACCCAAGAGACCCAGTACTTC. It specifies CASSLEVGGGTQETQYF.